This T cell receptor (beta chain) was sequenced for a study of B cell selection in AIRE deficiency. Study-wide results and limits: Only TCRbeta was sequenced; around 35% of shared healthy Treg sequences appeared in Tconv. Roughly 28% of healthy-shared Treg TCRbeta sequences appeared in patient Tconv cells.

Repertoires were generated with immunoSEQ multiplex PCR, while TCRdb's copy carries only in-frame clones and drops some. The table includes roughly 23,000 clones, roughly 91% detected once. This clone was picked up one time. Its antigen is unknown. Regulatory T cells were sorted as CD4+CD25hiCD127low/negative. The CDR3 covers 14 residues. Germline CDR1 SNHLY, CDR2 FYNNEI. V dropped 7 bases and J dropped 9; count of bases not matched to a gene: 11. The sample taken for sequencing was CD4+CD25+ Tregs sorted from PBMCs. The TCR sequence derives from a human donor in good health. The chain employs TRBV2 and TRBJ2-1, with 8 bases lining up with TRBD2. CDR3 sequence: CASNLARGVSEQFF. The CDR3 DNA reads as TGTGCCAGCAATTTGGCGCGGGGGGTTTCTGAGCAGTTCTTC.